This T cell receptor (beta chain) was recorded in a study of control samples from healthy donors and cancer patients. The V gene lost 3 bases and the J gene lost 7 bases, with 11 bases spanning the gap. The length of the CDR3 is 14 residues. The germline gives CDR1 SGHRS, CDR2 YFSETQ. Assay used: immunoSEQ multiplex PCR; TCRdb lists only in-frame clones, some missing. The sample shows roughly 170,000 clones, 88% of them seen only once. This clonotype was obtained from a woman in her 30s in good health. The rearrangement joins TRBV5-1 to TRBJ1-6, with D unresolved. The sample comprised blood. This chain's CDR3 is CASSSSDPNSPLHF. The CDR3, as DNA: TGCGCCAGCAGCTCCTCGGACCCAAATTCACCCCTCCACTTT.